Listed below are T cell receptor beta chains from one sample, sequenced in a study of technical replicates of blood from several donors. Here immunoSEQ multiplex PCR was the method, and the copy in TCRdb shows in-frame clones only, minus some. The sample lists around 70,000 clones, roughly 94% occurring once. Specimen: T cells isolated from PBMCs. The receptors come from a human donor in good health. CDR3s include the opening cysteine and the closing phenylalanine or tryptophan. The order of the fields is V gene, J gene, D gene, clone size, CDR3 protein. A D gene is named only where the DNA matches it firmly. A row's size may be missing; if present it is once, few, many or a size class.

v_gene: TRBV28; j_gene: TRBJ2-5; d_gene: NA; abundance: NA; CDR3aa: CASSSGGAQETQYF
v_gene: TRBV15; j_gene: TRBJ2-7; d_gene: TRBD2; abundance: NA; CDR3aa: CAIGRGAGEQYF
v_gene: TRBV7-9; j_gene: TRBJ1-4; d_gene: NA; abundance: NA; CDR3aa: CASSPLLGGATNEKLFF
v_gene: TRBV4-1; j_gene: TRBJ2-7; d_gene: TRBD2; abundance: NA; CDR3aa: CASSHRLAIYEQYF
v_gene: TRBV19; j_gene: TRBJ2-1; d_gene: TRBD2; abundance: NA; CDR3aa: CASSIKAGGKAGEQFF
v_gene: TRBV6-5; j_gene: TRBJ1-2; d_gene: NA; abundance: few; CDR3aa: CASSARGLLDGYTF
v_gene: TRBV25-1; j_gene: TRBJ2-6; d_gene: NA; abundance: NA; CDR3aa: CASSEWGAGANVLTF
v_gene: TRBV19; j_gene: TRBJ2-1; d_gene: NA; abundance: NA; CDR3aa: CASSPPYRLGDEQFF
v_gene: TRBV5-4; j_gene: TRBJ2-3; d_gene: NA; abundance: NA; CDR3aa: CASSYPRADTQYF
v_gene: TRBV14; j_gene: TRBJ2-1; d_gene: NA; abundance: NA; CDR3aa: CASSQTVHEQFF
v_gene: TRBV7-2; j_gene: TRBJ1-2; d_gene: NA; abundance: NA; CDR3aa: CASSLAFKGDGYTF
v_gene: TRBV6-1; j_gene: TRBJ2-7; d_gene: NA; abundance: NA; CDR3aa: CASRNLRVPYEQYF
v_gene: TRBV5-1; j_gene: TRBJ2-1; d_gene: TRBD2; abundance: NA; CDR3aa: CASSPGLAWNEQFF
v_gene: TRBV9; j_gene: TRBJ1-6; d_gene: NA; abundance: NA; CDR3aa: CASSGLARGDGVSPLHF
v_gene: TRBV6-5; j_gene: TRBJ2-2; d_gene: TRBD1; abundance: NA; CDR3aa: CASSYEGQGVAGELFF
v_gene: TRBV14; j_gene: TRBJ2-3; d_gene: NA; abundance: NA; CDR3aa: CASSPTASGQDFILDTQYF
v_gene: TRBV5-6; j_gene: TRBJ2-3; d_gene: NA; abundance: NA; CDR3aa: CASSLGLSIAMPDTQYF
v_gene: TRBV4-1; j_gene: TRBJ2-3; d_gene: NA; abundance: NA; CDR3aa: CASSQAGQGTDTQYF
v_gene: TRBV6-1; j_gene: TRBJ2-7; d_gene: TRBD1; abundance: NA; CDR3aa: CASSGDRWLNEQYF